This is a list of T cell receptor beta chains from one sample in a study of blood T cell repertoires in COVID-19. Repertoires were generated with immunoSEQ multiplex PCR, while TCRdb's copy carries only in-frame clones and drops some. The table records about 380,000 clones, 88% of them present only once. What was sequenced was PBMCs or T cells enriched from blood (not recorded which). These receptors were collected from a woman aged 18 to 35 who had recovered from COVID-19. The CDR3 runs from the conserved cysteine through the conserved F or W. Fields, in order: CDR3 DNA, CDR3 protein, J gene, clone size, V gene, D gene. D genes are given only for firm matches. The size field is filled for only some rows; it gives once, few, many or a size class.

CDR3 DNA: TGTGCCAGCAGTGACCAGCCAGGGCTTGAGCAGTACTTC; CDR3 protein: CASSDQPGLEQYF; J gene: TRBJ2-7; clone size: NA; V gene: TRBV6-1; D gene: NA
CDR3 DNA: TGTGCCAGTAGTATCGGGTGGGGACTAGCGGTGGGAGGTGAGCAGTTCTTC; CDR3 protein: CASSIGWGLAVGGEQFF; J gene: TRBJ2-1; clone size: NA; V gene: TRBV19; D gene: TRBD2
CDR3 DNA: TGTGCCACCAGCATGGGGCGGGAAGATTCACCCCTCCACTTT; CDR3 protein: CATSMGREDSPLHF; J gene: TRBJ1-6; clone size: NA; V gene: TRBV15; D gene: NA
CDR3 DNA: TGTGCCAGCAGCCAAGATCTAGCGGGGGGATACTACAATGAGCAGTTCTTC; CDR3 protein: CASSQDLAGGYYNEQFF; J gene: TRBJ2-1; clone size: NA; V gene: TRBV4-2; D gene: TRBD2
CDR3 DNA: TGTGCCAGTAGTATAGGGGAAGGCAGGGCCTGGATTGGCTACACCTTC; CDR3 protein: CASSIGEGRAWIGYTF; J gene: TRBJ1-2; clone size: NA; V gene: TRBV19; D gene: NA
CDR3 DNA: TGCGCCAGCAGCCCCTATTCGGGACACGGTTTATGGGGGGAAAAACTGTTTTTT; CDR3 protein: CASSPYSGHGLWGEKLFF; J gene: TRBJ1-4; clone size: NA; V gene: TRBV4-1; D gene: NA
CDR3 DNA: TGTGCCAGCTCACCACCGGCCAGGGTGAACACTGAAGCTTTCTTT; CDR3 protein: CASSPPARVNTEAFF; J gene: TRBJ1-1; clone size: NA; V gene: TRBV18; D gene: NA
CDR3 DNA: TGCGCCAGCAGCTTCCGACAGGGAGGAGACACCGGGGAGCTGTTTTTT; CDR3 protein: CASSFRQGGDTGELFF; J gene: TRBJ2-2; clone size: NA; V gene: TRBV5-1; D gene: NA
CDR3 DNA: TGTGCCAGCTCACCACGACGGGACATACAGACCGGGGAGCTGTTTTTT; CDR3 protein: CASSPRRDIQTGELFF; J gene: TRBJ2-2; clone size: NA; V gene: TRBV18; D gene: NA
CDR3 DNA: TGTGCCAGCAGTGAACGTAGCGGGGTTAGCACAGATACGCAGTATTTT; CDR3 protein: CASSERSGVSTDTQYF; J gene: TRBJ2-3; clone size: NA; V gene: TRBV9; D gene: TRBD2
CDR3 DNA: TGTGCCAGCAGCTTAGGTTTAAAGGGGGCCACTGAAGCTTTCTTT; CDR3 protein: CASSLGLKGATEAFF; J gene: TRBJ1-1; clone size: once; V gene: TRBV7-8; D gene: TRBD1
CDR3 DNA: TGTGCCACCACGAGGACAGGGGGCGGGGAGACCCAGTACTTC; CDR3 protein: CATTRTGGGETQYF; J gene: TRBJ2-5; clone size: NA; V gene: TRBV27; D gene: TRBD1
CDR3 DNA: TGTGCCATCAGTGAGTCAGGGGACAGTCCCATTTCAATCTTT; CDR3 protein: CAISESGDSPISIF; J gene: TRBJ1-3; clone size: NA; V gene: TRBV10-3; D gene: TRBD1
CDR3 DNA: TGCGCCAGCAGCTGGGACAGGTTAAATACTGAAGCTTTCTTT; CDR3 protein: CASSWDRLNTEAFF; J gene: TRBJ1-1; clone size: NA; V gene: TRBV5-1; D gene: TRBD1
CDR3 DNA: TGCAGTGCTAGTAGAGCCCAGGGGGACTACGAGCAGTACTTC; CDR3 protein: CSASRAQGDYEQYF; J gene: TRBJ2-7; clone size: NA; V gene: TRBV20-1; D gene: TRBD1
CDR3 DNA: TGTGCCAGCTCACCCACAAGGGGTGATGAAAAACTGTTTTTT; CDR3 protein: CASSPTRGDEKLFF; J gene: TRBJ1-4; clone size: NA; V gene: TRBV18; D gene: NA
CDR3 DNA: TGTGCCAGCCTACTGGGAGAACCCTATGGCTACACCTTC; CDR3 protein: CASLLGEPYGYTF; J gene: TRBJ1-2; clone size: NA; V gene: TRBV12-3/TRBV12-4; D gene: NA
CDR3 DNA: TGCGCCAGCAGCCGACAGGGAGAAGGCTATGGCTACACCTTC; CDR3 protein: CASSRQGEGYGYTF; J gene: TRBJ1-2; clone size: NA; V gene: TRBV5-1; D gene: TRBD1
CDR3 DNA: TGTGCCATCAGTGAGTTGGGGCAGGGGGACTATGGCTACACCTTC; CDR3 protein: CAISELGQGDYGYTF; J gene: TRBJ1-2; clone size: NA; V gene: TRBV10-3; D gene: TRBD1
CDR3 DNA: TGTGCACCCCGGGGGGGGCGACCCTACGAGCAGTACTTC; CDR3 protein: CAPRGGRPYEQYF; J gene: TRBJ2-7; clone size: NA; V gene: TRBV30; D gene: TRBD2
CDR3 DNA: TGTGCCAGCAGCTTGGAGACAGGGGAGAACACTGAAGCTTTCTTT; CDR3 protein: CASSLETGENTEAFF; J gene: TRBJ1-1; clone size: NA; V gene: TRBV5-6; D gene: TRBD1
CDR3 DNA: TGTGCCAGCAGCTCCCGGACAGGGGGCGTCGAGCAGTACTTC; CDR3 protein: CASSSRTGGVEQYF; J gene: TRBJ2-7; clone size: NA; V gene: TRBV7-2; D gene: TRBD1
CDR3 DNA: TGTGCCAGCAGTTTGAGACACAGGGACACTGAAGCTTTCTTT; CDR3 protein: CASSLRHRDTEAFF; J gene: TRBJ1-1; clone size: NA; V gene: TRBV28; D gene: NA
CDR3 DNA: TGTGCCAGCAGCCCTAGAGGGCTGGACAATCAGCCCCAGCATTTT; CDR3 protein: CASSPRGLDNQPQHF; J gene: TRBJ1-5; clone size: few; V gene: TRBV4-2; D gene: NA
CDR3 DNA: TGTGCCAGCAGCGTAGAACTAGCACGCCCCGGGGAGCTGTTTTTT; CDR3 protein: CASSVELARPGELFF; J gene: TRBJ2-2; clone size: few; V gene: TRBV9; D gene: NA
CDR3 DNA: TGTGCCAGTAGTTTGGACAGGGGGCCCTATGGCTACACCTTC; CDR3 protein: CASSLDRGPYGYTF; J gene: TRBJ1-2; clone size: few; V gene: TRBV19; D gene: TRBD1
CDR3 DNA: TGTGCCAGCAGTACGGCCCAACAGGGGGGGTATGGCTACACCTTC; CDR3 protein: CASSTAQQGGYGYTF; J gene: TRBJ1-2; clone size: NA; V gene: TRBV6-5; D gene: TRBD1
CDR3 DNA: TGTGCCAGCAGCTGGGACAGGGGGCGGGCCTATGGCTACACCTTC; CDR3 protein: CASSWDRGRAYGYTF; J gene: TRBJ1-2; clone size: NA; V gene: TRBV5-4; D gene: TRBD1
CDR3 DNA: TGTGCCAGCAGCGTAGGGACAGGGAACTCCTACGAGCAGTACTTC; CDR3 protein: CASSVGTGNSYEQYF; J gene: TRBJ2-7; clone size: NA; V gene: TRBV9; D gene: TRBD1
CDR3 DNA: TGTGCCAGCAGCGTAGGGACAGGGGGGGATGAAGCTTTCTTT; CDR3 protein: CASSVGTGGDEAFF; J gene: TRBJ1-1; clone size: NA; V gene: TRBV9; D gene: TRBD1
CDR3 DNA: TGTGCCAGCAGTTACGGGAGAGCCACTTCCTACGAGCAGTACTTC; CDR3 protein: CASSYGRATSYEQYF; J gene: TRBJ2-7; clone size: few; V gene: TRBV6-2/TRBV6-3; D gene: NA
CDR3 DNA: TGTGCCAGCAGCTTGCAGGCGGGGATAGGAGATACGCAGTATTTT; CDR3 protein: CASSLQAGIGDTQYF; J gene: TRBJ2-3; clone size: NA; V gene: TRBV5-4; D gene: NA
CDR3 DNA: TGTGCCAGTAGTCCGGGACTCCTGAGAGGATACAATCAGCCCCAGCATTTT; CDR3 protein: CASSPGLLRGYNQPQHF; J gene: TRBJ1-5; clone size: NA; V gene: TRBV19; D gene: NA
CDR3 DNA: TGTGCCAGCAGCCAAGATCTGACGAGGTCGGGCGGGGAGCTGTTTTTT; CDR3 protein: CASSQDLTRSGGELFF; J gene: TRBJ2-2; clone size: NA; V gene: TRBV4-2; D gene: NA
CDR3 DNA: TGTGCCAGCAGTGCAAGTGGGACAGTCGGGGCGACTAACTATGGCTACACCTTC; CDR3 protein: CASSASGTVGATNYGYTF; J gene: TRBJ1-2; clone size: NA; V gene: TRBV6-1; D gene: TRBD1
CDR3 DNA: TGTGCCAGCAGCGTAGGAGCGGGGTACACAGATACGCAGTATTTT; CDR3 protein: CASSVGAGYTDTQYF; J gene: TRBJ2-3; clone size: once; V gene: TRBV9; D gene: TRBD2
CDR3 DNA: TGTGCCAGCAGTGGTCAGGGGTCTGGAAACACCATATATTTT; CDR3 protein: CASSGQGSGNTIYF; J gene: TRBJ1-3; clone size: few; V gene: TRBV2; D gene: NA
CDR3 DNA: TGTGCCAGCAGCCACCGGCAGGGGGCCTTTATCGCTTTCTTT; CDR3 protein: CASSHRQGAFIAFF; J gene: TRBJ1-1; clone size: NA; V gene: TRBV3-1/TRBV3-2; D gene: TRBD1
CDR3 DNA: TGCAGTGCTAGTCTGGCAGGGGTTGGGTCACCCCTCCACTTT; CDR3 protein: CSASLAGVGSPLHF; J gene: TRBJ1-6; clone size: NA; V gene: TRBV20-1; D gene: NA
CDR3 DNA: TGTGCCTGGGCGGACAGGGCCGGTTCACCCCTCCACTTT; CDR3 protein: CAWADRAGSPLHF; J gene: TRBJ1-6; clone size: NA; V gene: TRBV30; D gene: TRBD1
CDR3 DNA: TGTGCCAGCAGCTTGAGGGGGCTAGGGGCCCAGTACTTC; CDR3 protein: CASSLRGLGAQYF; J gene: TRBJ2-5; clone size: NA; V gene: TRBV5-6; D gene: TRBD1
CDR3 DNA: TGTGCCAGCTCGACAGGTTCCTCCTACGAGCAGTACTTC; CDR3 protein: CASSTGSSYEQYF; J gene: TRBJ2-7; clone size: NA; V gene: TRBV30; D gene: NA
CDR3 DNA: TGTGCCACCAGTGACCCACAGATGAACACTGAAGCTTTCTTT; CDR3 protein: CATSDPQMNTEAFF; J gene: TRBJ1-1; clone size: NA; V gene: TRBV24-1; D gene: NA
CDR3 DNA: TGTGCCAGCAGCCATAGACAGGGCTACGAGCAGTACTTC; CDR3 protein: CASSHRQGYEQYF; J gene: TRBJ2-7; clone size: NA; V gene: TRBV4-2; D gene: TRBD1
CDR3 DNA: TGTGCCAGCAGTTACTCTTGGGACAGGGATGGTGAAAAACTGTTTTTT; CDR3 protein: CASSYSWDRDGEKLFF; J gene: TRBJ1-4; clone size: NA; V gene: TRBV6-5; D gene: TRBD1
CDR3 DNA: TGTGCCAGTAGTATTCTGCGGACAGGGGGCGGCTATGGCTACACCTTC; CDR3 protein: CASSILRTGGGYGYTF; J gene: TRBJ1-2; clone size: NA; V gene: TRBV19; D gene: TRBD1
CDR3 DNA: TGTGCCAGCAGCTCAGACAGGGGAGGTAATCAGCCCCAGCATTTT; CDR3 protein: CASSSDRGGNQPQHF; J gene: TRBJ1-5; clone size: NA; V gene: TRBV7-3; D gene: TRBD1
CDR3 DNA: TGTGCCAGCAGTGATCGACAGGGGCAACCCCCAAGGTCGCCTTCACCCCTCCACTTT; CDR3 protein: CASSDRQGQPPRSPSPLHF; J gene: TRBJ1-6; clone size: NA; V gene: TRBV6-1; D gene: TRBD1
CDR3 DNA: TGTGCCAGCAGGACTAGCGGGTACGAGCAGTACTTC; CDR3 protein: CASRTSGYEQYF; J gene: TRBJ2-7; clone size: NA; V gene: TRBV5-6; D gene: TRBD2
CDR3 DNA: TGTGCCAGCTCACCAAGCAGGGATCAAGAGACCCAGTACTTC; CDR3 protein: CASSPSRDQETQYF; J gene: TRBJ2-5; clone size: once; V gene: TRBV18; D gene: NA
CDR3 DNA: TGTGCCAGCAGCTTAGACCAGGCTACTAACTATGGCTACACCTTC; CDR3 protein: CASSLDQATNYGYTF; J gene: TRBJ1-2; clone size: NA; V gene: TRBV11-1; D gene: NA
CDR3 DNA: TGTGCCAGTGGGACAGGGAAGGGCAATCAGCCCCAGCATTTT; CDR3 protein: CASGTGKGNQPQHF; J gene: TRBJ1-5; clone size: NA; V gene: TRBV19; D gene: TRBD1
CDR3 DNA: TGTGCCAGCAGCCAAGGGACAGGGTCCTACGAGCAGTACTTC; CDR3 protein: CASSQGTGSYEQYF; J gene: TRBJ2-7; clone size: NA; V gene: TRBV7-2; D gene: TRBD1
CDR3 DNA: TGTGCCTGGAGTGTGCGGGGAGGCACTGAAGCTTTCTTT; CDR3 protein: CAWSVRGGTEAFF; J gene: TRBJ1-1; clone size: NA; V gene: TRBV30; D gene: NA
CDR3 DNA: TGTGCCAGCAGCCTGGGGGGGAACTCCTACAATGAGCAGTTCTTC; CDR3 protein: CASSLGGNSYNEQFF; J gene: TRBJ2-1; clone size: once; V gene: TRBV27; D gene: TRBD2